One TCR beta chain is described in this entry. Only in-frame clones appear in the TCRdb table, and some are missing; sequencing was by immunoSEQ multiplex PCR. The sample consists of about 350,000 clones, roughly 91% of them appearing once. CDR1 and CDR2 from the germline V gene are SEHNR and FQNEAQ (reference sequence). CDR3 size: 13 residues. The germline V and J ends were trimmed by 1 base and 3 bases, with 7 bases remaining between them. The treatment denotes: some 19 received Ad26.COV2.S at low or high dose, single or two shots; roughly 5 received placebo; per-sample allocation not given. Sampling took place 63 days after the first vaccine or placebo injection. The data are from a study of Ad26.COV2.S vaccination and SARS-CoV-2 variants.

The specimen was peripheral blood, collected in a trial of Ad26.COV2.S vaccine versus placebo. V usage is TRBV7-9 and J usage is TRBJ2-7; unclear D gene. This receptor was identified in a person between 18 and 65 years old who received the Ad26.COV2.S COVID-19 vaccine or a placebo. Here the CDR3 reads CASSLGSFYEQYF. CDR3 in DNA: TGTGCCAGCAGCTTAGGGTCGTTCTACGAGCAGTACTTC.